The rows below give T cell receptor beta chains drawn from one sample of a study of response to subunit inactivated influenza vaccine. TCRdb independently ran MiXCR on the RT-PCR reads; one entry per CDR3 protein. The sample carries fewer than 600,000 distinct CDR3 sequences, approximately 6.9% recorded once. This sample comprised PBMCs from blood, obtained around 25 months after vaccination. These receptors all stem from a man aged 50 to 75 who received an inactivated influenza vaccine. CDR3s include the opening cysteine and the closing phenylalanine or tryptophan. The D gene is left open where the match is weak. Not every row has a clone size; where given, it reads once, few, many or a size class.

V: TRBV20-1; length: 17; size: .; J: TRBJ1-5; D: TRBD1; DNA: TGCAGTGCTAGAGATCTCCAGGGGGCTCTTTCTGGTCAGCCCCAGCATTTT; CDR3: CSARDLQGALSGQPQHF
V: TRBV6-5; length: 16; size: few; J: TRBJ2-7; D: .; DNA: TGTGCCAGCAGTTACTCGTTGGCAGGCCGTTCCTACGAGCAGTACTTC; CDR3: CASSYSLAGRSYEQYF
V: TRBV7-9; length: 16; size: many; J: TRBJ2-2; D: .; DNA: TGTGCCAGCAGCTTACGGCAGGCCCTGAACACCGGGGAGCTGTTTTTT; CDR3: CASSLRQALNTGELFF
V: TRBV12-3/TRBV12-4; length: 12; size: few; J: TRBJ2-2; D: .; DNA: TGTGCCAGCAGGATGAACACCGGGGAGCTGTTTTTT; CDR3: CASRMNTGELFF
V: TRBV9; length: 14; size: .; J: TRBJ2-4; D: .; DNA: TGTGCCAGCAGCGTAGACGCCCGGCCCGACATTCAGTACTTC; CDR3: CASSVDARPDIQYF
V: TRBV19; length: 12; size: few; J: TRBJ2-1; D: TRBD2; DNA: TGTGCCAGTAACCTAGCGGGAGGAGAGCAGTTCTTC; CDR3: CASNLAGGEQFF
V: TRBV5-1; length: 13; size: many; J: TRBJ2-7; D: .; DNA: TGCGCCAGCAGCTTGGAAACCAACTACGAGCAGTACTTC; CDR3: CASSLETNYEQYF
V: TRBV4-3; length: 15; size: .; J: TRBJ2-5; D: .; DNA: TGCGCCAGCAGCCAAGGGTGGGCAGGGCAGGAGACCCAGTACTTC; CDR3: CASSQGWAGQETQYF
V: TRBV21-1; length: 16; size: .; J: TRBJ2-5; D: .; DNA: TGTGCCAGCAGCAACCCCGGGACAGGGGGCCAAGAGACCCAGTACTTC; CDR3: CASSNPGTGGQETQYF
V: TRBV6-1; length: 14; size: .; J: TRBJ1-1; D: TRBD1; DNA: TGTGCCAGCAGCCCACAGGGGAGAAGCACTGAAGCTTTCTTT; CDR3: CASSPQGRSTEAFF
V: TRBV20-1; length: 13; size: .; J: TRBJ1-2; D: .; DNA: TGCAGTGCTAGAGTCGGCCCAGGAAATGGCTACACCTTC; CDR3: CSARVGPGNGYTF
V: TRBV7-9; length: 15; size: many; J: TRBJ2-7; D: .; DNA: TGTGCCAGCAGCTTAGGCAGACTTTCGGATTACGAGCAGTACTTC; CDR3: CASSLGRLSDYEQYF
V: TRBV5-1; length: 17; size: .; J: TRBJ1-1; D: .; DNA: TGCGCCAGCAGCTTGGAATCTGGGTCTCCTGGGAACACTGAAGCTTTCTTT; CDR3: CASSLESGSPGNTEAFF
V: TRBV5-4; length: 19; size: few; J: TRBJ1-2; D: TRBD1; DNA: TGTGCCAGCAGCTTGGCCTTGAGCGACAGGGGGAGGGAGAACTATGGCTACACCTTC; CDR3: CASSLALSDRGRENYGYTF
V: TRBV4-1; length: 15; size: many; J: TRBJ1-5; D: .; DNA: TGCGCCAGCAGCCAACTAGGACTGGGCAATCAGCCCCAGCATTTT; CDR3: CASSQLGLGNQPQHF
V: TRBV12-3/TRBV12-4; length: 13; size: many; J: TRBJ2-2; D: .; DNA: TGTGCCAGCAGCTCGGGACTTGTCGGGGAGCTGTTTTTT; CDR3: CASSSGLVGELFF
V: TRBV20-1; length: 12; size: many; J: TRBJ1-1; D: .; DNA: TGCAGTGCTTGGACAGTGAACACTGAAGCTTTCTTT; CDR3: CSAWTVNTEAFF
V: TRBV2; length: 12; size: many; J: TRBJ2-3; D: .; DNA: TGTGCCAGCAGTGTAGACTACGATACGCAGTATTTT; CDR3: CASSVDYDTQYF
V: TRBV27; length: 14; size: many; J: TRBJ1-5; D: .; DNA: TGTGCCAGCAGCCCCAGTGGTAGCAATCAGCCCCAGCATTTT; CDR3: CASSPSGSNQPQHF
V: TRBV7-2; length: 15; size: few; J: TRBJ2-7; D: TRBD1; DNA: TGTGCCAGCAGCCAGGACAGGGCCACGGGAAACGAGCAGTACTTC; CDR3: CASSQDRATGNEQYF
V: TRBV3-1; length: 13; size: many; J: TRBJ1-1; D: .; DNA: TGTGCCAGCAGGTTTACGGGGGACACTGAAGCTTTCTTT; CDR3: CASRFTGDTEAFF
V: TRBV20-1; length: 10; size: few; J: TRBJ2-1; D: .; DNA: TGCAGTGCTAGGCGCAATGAGCAGTTCTTC; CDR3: CSARRNEQFF
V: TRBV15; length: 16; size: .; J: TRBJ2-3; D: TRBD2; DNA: TGTGCCACCAGCACCGGGTGGCGGGGGATCACAGATACGCAGTATTTT; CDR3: CATSTGWRGITDTQYF